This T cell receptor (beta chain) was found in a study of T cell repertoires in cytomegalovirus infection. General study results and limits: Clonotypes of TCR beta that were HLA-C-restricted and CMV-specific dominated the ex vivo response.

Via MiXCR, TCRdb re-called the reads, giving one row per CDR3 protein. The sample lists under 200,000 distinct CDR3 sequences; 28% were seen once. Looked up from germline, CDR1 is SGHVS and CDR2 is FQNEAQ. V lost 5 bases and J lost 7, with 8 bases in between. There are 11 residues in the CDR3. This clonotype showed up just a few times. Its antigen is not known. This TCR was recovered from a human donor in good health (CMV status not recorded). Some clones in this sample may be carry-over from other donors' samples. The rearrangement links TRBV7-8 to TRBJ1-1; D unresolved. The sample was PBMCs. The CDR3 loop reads CASSLRDEAFF. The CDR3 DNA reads TGTGCCAGCAGCCTAAGGGATGAAGCTTTCTTT.